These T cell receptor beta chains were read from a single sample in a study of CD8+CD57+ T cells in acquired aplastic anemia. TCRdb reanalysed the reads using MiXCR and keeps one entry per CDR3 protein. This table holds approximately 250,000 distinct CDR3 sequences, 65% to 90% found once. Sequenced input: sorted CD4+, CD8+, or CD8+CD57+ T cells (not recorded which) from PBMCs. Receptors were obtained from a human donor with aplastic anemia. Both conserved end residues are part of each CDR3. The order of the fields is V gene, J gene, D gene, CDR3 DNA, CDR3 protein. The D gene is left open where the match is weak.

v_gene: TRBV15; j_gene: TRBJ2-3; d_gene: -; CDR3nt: TGTGCCAGCAGCTCAGACATAGGGGCAGATACGCAGTATTTT; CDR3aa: CASSSDIGADTQYF
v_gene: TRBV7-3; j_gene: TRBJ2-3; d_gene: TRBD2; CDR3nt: TGTGCCAGCAGCCTTGGACTAGCGGGGGATTCGCAGTATTTT; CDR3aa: CASSLGLAGDSQYF
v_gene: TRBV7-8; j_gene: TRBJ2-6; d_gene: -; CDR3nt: TGTGCCAGCAGCTTAGCGGGAGGTCCCGATACGCAGTTTACTTTC; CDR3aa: CASSLAGGPDTQFTF
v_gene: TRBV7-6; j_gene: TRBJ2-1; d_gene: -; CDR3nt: -; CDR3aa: CASSLGETQYFGPQFF
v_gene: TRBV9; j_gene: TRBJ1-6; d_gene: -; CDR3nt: TGTGCCAGCAGCGCAGACCGGAACTCCTACCATGTCCACTTT; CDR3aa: CASSADRNSYHVHF
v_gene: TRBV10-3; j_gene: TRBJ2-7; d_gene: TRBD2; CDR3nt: TGTGCCACTCTTAGCGGGACTAGCTCCTACGAGCAGTACTTC; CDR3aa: CATLSGTSSYEQYF
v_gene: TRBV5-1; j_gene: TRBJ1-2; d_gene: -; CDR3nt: TGCGCCAGCAGCTTGGACAGGGACACAGATACGCATGGCTACACCTTC; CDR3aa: CASSLDRDTDTHGYTF
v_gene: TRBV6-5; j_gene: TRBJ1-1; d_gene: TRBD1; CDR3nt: TGTGCCAGCAGCTATAACAGGGGCCCTGAAGCTTTCTTT; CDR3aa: CASSYNRGPEAFF
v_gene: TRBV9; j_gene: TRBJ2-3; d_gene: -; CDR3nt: TGTGCCAGCGGGGAAGGGTGCGCAGCTACGCAGTATTTT; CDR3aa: CASGEGCAATQYF
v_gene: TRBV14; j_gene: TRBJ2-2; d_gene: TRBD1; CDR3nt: TGTGCCAGCAGCTCGCGGACAGGGGGCACTGGGGAGCTGTTTTTT; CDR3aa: CASSSRTGGTGELFF